This passage covers 20 T cell receptor beta chains from one sample sequenced in a study of identifying expanded T cells in peripheral blood. The assay was immunoSEQ multiplex PCR, and TCRdb's table has in-frame clones only and misses some. The table records approximately 100,000 clones, 87% of them present only once. Sample: blood. These receptors came from a person aged 18-70 years in good health.

This chain links TRBV7-9 with TRBJ1-1; no reliable D call. Per germline, CDR1 SEHNR and CDR2 FQNEAQ (reference sequence). The CDR3 contains 15 residues. Trimming took 5 bases from V and 3 from J, leaving 16 bases between them. CDR3 in amino acids: CASSTPTAPYTEAFF. Written as DNA, the CDR3 is TGTGCCAGCAGCACACCTACAGCGCCCTACACTGAAGCTTTCTTT.

This rearrangement joins TRBV18 to TRBJ2-7; the D gene could be TRBD1 or TRBD2 (5 bases each). V was cut by 2 bases and J by 5 bases, with 10 bases left in between. Germline loops: CDR1 KGHSH, CDR2 LQKENI. This CDR3 has 13 amino acids. CDR3 DNA sequence: TGTGCCAGCTCACCAACCAGGGACCACGAGCAGTACTTC. It specifies CASSPTRDHEQYF.

The table lists this clone with a few counts. The chain is built from TRBV6-6 and TRBJ2-7; D is uncertain. V was cut by 6 bases and J by 4 bases, with 10 bases left in between. Germline lookup yields CDR1 MNHNY and CDR2 SVGAGI (reference sequence). The CDR3 sequence is 12 residues long. Written as DNA, the CDR3 is TGTGCCAGCAGAAGACGTGATTACGAGCAGTACTTC. This encodes CASRRRDYEQYF.

CDR3: CASALLGGEQYF. CDR3 in DNA: TGTGCCAGTGCGCTCCTCGGTGGGGAGCAGTACTTC. The chain recombines TRBV6-1 with TRBJ2-7; D not resolved. The CDR3 is 12 amino acids. Germline lookup yields CDR1 MNHNS and CDR2 SASEGT. Trimming stripped 9 bases from V and 7 bases from J, with 16 bases between.

This clone was detected many times. The chain has TRBV5-1 and TRBJ2-7, with TRBD1 as a possible D gene (6 bases). CDR1 and CDR2 (germline): SGHRS, YFSETQ. V lost 3 bases, J lost 5 bases, and 15 bases lay in between. This CDR3 has 14 residues. CDR3 coding DNA: TGCGCCAGCAGCTCCGTGGGGACAATCCACGAGCAGTACTTC. Protein: CASSSVGTIHEQYF.

This clone was observed a single time. The chain couples TRBV5-5 to TRBJ1-5; D uncertain. This CDR3 contains 13 residues. The ends were cut back, 4 bases at V and 4 bases at J, with 9 bases in the middle. Germline V gene lookup returns CDR1 SGHKS and CDR2 YYEKEE (reference sequence). CDR3 nucleotide sequence: TGTGCCAGCAGCGTTCATCCTAATCAGCCCCAGCATTTT. This codes for CASSVHPNQPQHF.

The chain is built from TRBV29-1 and TRBJ1-1; no clear D gene. The CDR3 covers 11 residues. The germline V gene encodes CDR1 SQVTM and CDR2 ANQGSEA. The ends were cut back, 4 bases at V and 4 bases at J, with 7 bases in the middle. In DNA, the CDR3 is TGCAGCGTTGGACGGGTCACTGAAGCTTTCTTT. The encoded protein is CSVGRVTEAFF.

The genes are TRBV28 and TRBJ1-5; D not resolved. Germline V gives CDR1 MDHEN, CDR2 SYDVKM. The V gene lost 5 bases and the J gene lost 7 bases, with 18 bases spanning the gap. This CDR3 is built from 15 residues. CDR3 loop: CASSLPPGRAQPQHF. The CDR3 DNA sequence: TGTGCCAGCAGTCTACCCCCAGGAAGGGCCCAGCCCCAGCATTTT. Using reference TRBV28 and TRBJ1-5 for the parts outside the CDR3, the full variable domain is DVKVTQSSRYLVKRTGEKVFLECVQDMDHENMFWYRQDPGLGLRLIYFSYDVKMKEKGDIPEGYSVSREKKERFSLILESASTNQTSMYLCASSLPPGRAQPQHFGDGTRLSIL.

V gene TRBV9 combines with J gene TRBJ1-1; D not resolved. V was shortened by 4 bases and J by 8 bases, with 6 bases between the two germline ends. The CDR3 is 10 residues long. From germline, CDR1 is SGDLS and CDR2 YYNGEE. The DNA for the CDR3 is TGTGCCAGCAGCCCAGAGGAAGCTTTCTTT. Its translation is CASSPEEAFF. Supplemented by reference TRBV9 and TRBJ1-1, the full variable domain reads DSGVTQTPKHLITATGQRVTLRCSPRSGDLSVYWYQQSLDQGLQFLIQYYNGEERAKGNILERFSAQQFPDLHSELNLSSLELGDSALYFCASSPEEAFFGQGTRLTVV.

This sequence joins TRBV10-3 and TRBJ2-3, with 9 bases fitting TRBD2. Germline CDR1 ENHRY, CDR2 SYGVKD. This CDR3 region has 14 residues. Trimming removed 6 bases from V and 4 bases from J; junction bases left unmatched: 5. The CDR3 loop reads CAIRPGLAADTQYF. The CDR3 nucleotides read TGTGCCATCAGGCCGGGACTAGCCGCAGATACGCAGTATTTT.

The chain recombines TRBV15 with TRBJ1-5, with 7 bases matching TRBD1. The CDR3 runs 15 residues. After removal of 0 bases from V and 7 bases from J, the junction contained 6 bases not matched to a gene. The germline gives CDR1 LNHNV, CDR2 YYDKDF (reference sequence). The CDR3 spells CATSREAKGAQPQHF. The DNA of the CDR3 is TGTGCCACCAGCAGAGAAGCGAAGGGGGCCCAGCCCCAGCATTTT.

This clone was picked up one time. The J gene is TRBJ2-3, the V gene TRBV5-1; D is undetermined. The germline V and J ends were trimmed by 0 bases and 4 bases, with 9 bases remaining between them. Germline V gene sequence: CDR1 SGHRS, CDR2 YFSETQ. The CDR3 extends over 14 amino acids. The CDR3 protein is CASSLAVVADTQYF. CDR3 DNA sequence: TGCGCCAGCAGCTTGGCCGTTGTTGCAGATACGCAGTATTTT.

This chain joins TRBV2 and TRBJ1-1; tentatively, D is TRBD1 (6 bases). Germline values: CDR1 SNHLY, CDR2 FYNNEI. V was cut by 7 bases and J by 1 base, with 10 bases left in between. The CDR3 is made up of 13 amino acids. This CDR3 reads CASKRGENTEAFF. The CDR3 DNA reads as TGTGCCAGCAAGAGGGGGGAGAACACTGAAGCTTTCTTT.

The chain couples TRBV6-5 to TRBJ1-1; D may be TRBD1 (5 bases). Trimming pared 1 base from V and 1 base from J, leaving 7 bases between. CDR1 is MNHEY, CDR2 SVGAGI, per germline. The CDR3 contains 14 residues. The CDR3 reads CASSYYGANTEAFF. The DNA of the CDR3 is TGTGCCAGCAGTTACTACGGGGCGAACACTGAAGCTTTCTTT.

Details on this clone: The junction does not match germline at one end; this may be a read error. This rearrangement joins TRBV15 to TRBJ1-2, with 8 bases lining up with TRBD1. The CDR3 has 15 residues. Germline CDR1 and CDR2: LNHNV and YYDKDF (reference sequence). The CDR3 bases are TGTGCCACCAGCCGAGACAGGGGACCCTCCTATGGCTACACCTTC. Translation gives CATSRDRGPSYGYTF.

This rearrangement joins TRBV7-2 to TRBJ2-5; TRBD1 matches 10 bases. With 3 bases clipped from V and 1 base from J, the junction kept 14 bases outside the gene matches. Germline V gene sequence: CDR1 SGHTA, CDR2 FQGNSA. CDR3 size: 19 residues. CDR3 sequence reads: CASSLKRDRGLGGQETQYF. The CDR3, as DNA: TGTGCCAGCAGCTTGAAACGGGACAGGGGACTCGGGGGCCAAGAGACCCAGTACTTC. Full variable domain (remainder filled in from reference TRBV7-2 and TRBJ2-5): GAGVSQSPSNKVTEKGKDVELRCDPISGHTALYWYRQSLGQGLEFLIYFQGNSAPDKSGLPSDRFSAERTGGSVSTLTIQRTQQEDSAVYLCASSLKRDRGLGGQETQYFGPGTRLLVL.

The gene calls are TRBV5-6 and TRBJ2-2, with D possibly being TRBD1 (5 bases). This CDR3 region has 15 residues. The V and J ends lost 0 bases and 5 bases respectively, with 11 bases between them. The germline CDR1 and CDR2 sequences are SGHDT and YYEEEE. The CDR3, as DNA: TGTGCCAGCAGCTTGGGGGGCTTCGGAACCGGGGAGCTGTTTTTT. Translation: CASSLGGFGTGELFF.

The chain uses TRBV19 and TRBJ2-2, with a weak D call TRBD1 (6 bases). Germline CDR1 is LNHDA and CDR2 is SQIVND (reference sequence). V was trimmed by 5 bases and J by 7 bases, leaving 17 bases between them. The CDR3 length is 15 residues. The DNA for the CDR3 is TGTGCCAGTAGTGTTACAGGGCGAAGGGGCGGGGAGCTGTTTTTT. As protein: CASSVTGRRGGELFF. The full variable domain, with the rest looked up from reference TRBV19 and TRBJ2-2, is DGGITQSPKYLFRKEGQNVTLSCEQNLNHDAMYWYRQDPGQGLRLIYYSQIVNDFQKGDIAEGYSVSREKKESFPLTVTSAQKNPTAFYLCASSVTGRRGGELFFGEGSRLTVL.

The CDR3 DNA follows: TGTGCCAGCCTAGGACAGGGGAACACTGAAGCTTTCTTT. It encodes CASLGQGNTEAFF. The V gene is TRBV19, the J gene TRBJ1-1; 8 bases are a match to TRBD1. Germline assignment: CDR1 LNHDA and CDR2 SQIVND (reference sequence). The CDR3 totals 13 residues. V was clipped by 9 bases and J by 1 base; unmatched bases: 4.

This chain uses TRBV29-1 with TRBJ2-7, with 9 bases fitting TRBD1. Trimming removed 7 bases from V and 2 bases from J; junction bases left unmatched: 9. The germline CDR1 and CDR2 sequences are SQVTM and ANQGSEA. This CDR3 spans 14 amino acids. CDR3 DNA: TGCAGCGCCGTTACAGGGGGCGACCCCTACGAGCAGTACTTC. This gives the protein CSAVTGGDPYEQYF.